What follows are 23 T cell receptor beta chains derived from one specimen sequenced in a study of T cell changes during pregnancy in multiple sclerosis. Libraries were prepared by immunoSEQ multiplex PCR; TCRdb keeps only in-frame clonotypes and omits some of them. The table lists tens of thousands of clones, roughly nine tenths of them singletons. Specimen: CD8+ T cells from peripheral blood mononuclear cells, collected in the second trimester of pregnancy. These receptors all come from a female donor with multiple sclerosis, enrolled in a pregnancy study.

V usage is TRBV28 and J usage is TRBJ2-3; D is possibly TRBD1 (6 bases). From germline, CDR1 is MDHEN and CDR2 SYDVKM. Trimming left V 6 bases short and J 3 bases short, with 19 bases between. The CDR3 consists of 16 residues. The CDR3 is CASSRPGPGTTDTQYF. The CDR3 DNA is TGTGCCAGCAGCCGCCCCGGACCCGGGACAACAGATACGCAGTATTTT. The full variable domain, with the rest looked up from reference TRBV28 and TRBJ2-3, is DVKVTQSSRYLVKRTGEKVFLECVQDMDHENMFWYRQDPGLGLRLIYFSYDVKMKEKGDIPEGYSVSREKKERFSLILESASTNQTSMYLCASSRPGPGTTDTQYFGPGTRLTVL.

J is TRBJ2-5 and V is TRBV11-3; D remains ambiguous. This CDR3 has 12 residues. Germline V gene data show CDR1 as SGHNT and CDR2 as YENEEA. The V and J ends lost 5 bases and 5 bases respectively, with 9 bases between them. In DNA, the CDR3 is TGTGCCAGCAGCCGTCCGGGTGAGACCCAGTACTTC. Protein sequence: CASSRPGETQYF.

The rearrangement uses TRBV6-1 and TRBJ1-2; 9 positions match TRBD1. Germline CDR1 reads MNHNS; CDR2 reads SASEGT. The CDR3 is 14 amino acids. With V trimmed by 4 bases and J by 7 bases, 7 bases remained unmatched. The CDR3 region has the DNA TGTGCCAGCAGTGGCTCCGGGACAGGGTTTGGCTACACCTTC. It translates to CASSGSGTGFGYTF.

The gene calls are TRBV12-5 and TRBJ1-4; D might be TRBD1 (5 bases). CDR1 LGHNT and CDR2 FRNRAP come from the germline V gene. This CDR3 has 13 residues. The germline V and J ends were trimmed by 4 bases and 8 bases, with 11 bases remaining between them. The CDR3 loop is CASGSTAGEKLFF. CDR3 nucleotide sequence: TGTGCTAGTGGTTCGACAGCAGGAGAAAAACTGTTTTTT.

The chain is built from TRBV7-2 and TRBJ1-4; tentative D call: TRBD1 (6 bases). The CDR3 is 16 residues long. The germline V gene encodes CDR1 SGHTA and CDR2 FQGNSA. The ends were cut back, 1 base at V and 6 bases at J, with 15 bases in the middle. For the CDR3, the DNA is TGTGCCAGCAGCTTAGGCCTACAGGGTACGGATGAAAAACTGTTTTTT. This translates into CASSLGLQGTDEKLFF.

The V gene is TRBV4-3, the J gene TRBJ2-7; 7 bases are a match to TRBD2. The CDR3 contains 16 residues. Trimming removed 0 bases from V and 3 bases from J; junction bases left unmatched: 8. Germline lookup yields CDR1 LGHNA and CDR2 YSLEER. The DNA of the CDR3 is TGCGCCAGCAGCCAAGATTTCGCGACGGGGGGCTACGAGCAGTACTTC. Its translation: CASSQDFATGGYEQYF.

The chain carries TRBV27 and TRBJ2-7, with D tentatively TRBD1 (5 bases). V was trimmed by 8 bases and J by 2 bases, leaving 22 bases between them. The CDR3 is made up of 16 amino acids. Per the germline V gene, CDR1 is MNHEY and CDR2 is SMNVEV (reference sequence). The DNA of the CDR3 is TGTGCCAGCTGCATCGCGTTATCAGGGTGCCCCTACGAGCAGTACTTC. This codes for CASCIALSGCPYEQYF.

The chain employs TRBV19 and TRBJ2-2; 7 bases line up with TRBD1. After removal of 9 bases from V and 3 bases from J, the junction contained 7 bases not matched to a gene. This CDR3 contains 14 residues. The germline V gene has CDR1 LNHDA and CDR2 SQIVND (reference sequence). This chain's CDR3 is CASNRGGDTGELFF. The CDR3, as DNA: TGTGCCAGCAACAGGGGTGGTGACACCGGGGAGCTGTTTTTT.

This chain joins TRBV2 and TRBJ2-1; 9 bases are a match to TRBD1. The germline CDR1 and CDR2 sequences are SNHLY and FYNNEI. The CDR3 extends over 17 amino acids. V gave up 5 bases and J gave up 0 bases; unmatched junction bases: 8. This CDR3 is CASSRSGTGFSYNEQFF. CDR3 DNA sequence: TGTGCCAGCAGTCGCTCCGGGACAGGGTTCTCCTACAATGAGCAGTTCTTC. The whole variable domain, remainder taken from reference TRBV2 and TRBJ2-1, is EPEVTQTPSHQVTQMGQEVILRCVPISNHLYFYWYRQILGQKVEFLVSFYNNEISEKSEIFDDQFSVERPDGSNFTLKIRSTKLEDSAMYFCASSRSGTGFSYNEQFFGPGTRLTVL.

The chain joins TRBV9 to TRBJ2-5, with D perhaps matching TRBD1 (5 bases). The CDR3 spans 14 residues. The germline V gene has CDR1 SGDLS and CDR2 YYNGEE. Trimming stripped 4 bases from V and 0 bases from J, with 10 bases between. For the CDR3, the DNA is TGTGCCAGCAGCACGTCAGGGTACCAAGAGACCCAGTACTTC. Protein: CASSTSGYQETQYF.

The count of this clone is one. The chain has TRBV5-6 and TRBJ1-6; D ambiguous. V lost 0 bases and J 10 bases, leaving 8 bases between the germline ends. CDR1 and CDR2 (germline): SGHDT, YYEEEE. This CDR3 has 13 residues. Written as DNA, the CDR3 is TGTGCCAGCAGCTTGGTAACTGAATCACCCCTCCACTTT. This sequence encodes CASSLVTESPLHF. The variable domain in full, completed from reference TRBV5-6 and TRBJ1-6, reads DAGVTQSPTHLIKTRGQQVTLRCSPKSGHDTVSWYQQALGQGPQFIFQYYEEEERQRGNFPDRFSGHQFPNYSSELNVNALLLGDSALYLCASSLVTESPLHFGNGTRLTVT.

The V and J genes are TRBV7-9 and TRBJ2-2, with 7 bases matching TRBD1. This CDR3 region has 16 residues. Trimming at V came to 6 bases and at J to 8 bases, leaving 15 bases not matched to a gene. Germline loops: CDR1 SEHNR, CDR2 FQNEAQ (reference sequence). The DNA for the CDR3 is TGTGCCAGCAGTTATCCGGGACAGTCCACCGGAGGGGAGCTGTTTTTT. Protein: CASSYPGQSTGGELFF.

By sample fraction, this clone is medium-sized. The rearrangement uses TRBV14 and TRBJ2-3; 11 positions match TRBD2. The junction had 7 bases not matched to a gene; V was cut back by 4 bases and J by 4 bases. Germline values: CDR1 SGHDN, CDR2 FVKESK. This CDR3 region has 16 residues. CDR3 amino acids: CASSPFSGGGPDTQYF. Written as DNA, the CDR3 is TGTGCCAGCAGCCCCTTTAGCGGGGGGGGCCCAGATACGCAGTATTTT.

This sequence joins TRBV19 and TRBJ1-5; 7 nucleotides line up with TRBD1. The germline V gene has CDR1 LNHDA and CDR2 SQIVND (reference sequence). V lost 4 bases to trimming and J lost 0 bases; unmatched junction nucleotides: 6. The CDR3 totals 16 residues. The CDR3 loop reads CASSNTGQTSNQPQHF. CDR3 nucleotide sequence: TGTGCCAGTAGTAATACGGGACAGACTAGCAATCAGCCCCAGCATTTT.

The rearrangement uses TRBV19 and TRBJ2-5; the match to TRBD2 covers 11 bases. The length of the CDR3 is 16 residues. From germline, CDR1 is LNHDA and CDR2 SQIVND (reference sequence). With 3 bases clipped from V and 5 bases from J, the junction kept 8 bases outside the gene matches. The CDR3 nucleotides read TGTGCCAGTAGTATCACCCTAGCGGGAGGACGGGAGACCCAGTACTTC. Its protein is CASSITLAGGRETQYF.

V gene TRBV7-9 combines with J gene TRBJ2-7; D remains unclear. Trimming pared 8 bases from V and 7 bases from J, leaving 9 bases between. From germline, CDR1 is SEHNR and CDR2 FQNEAQ (reference sequence). The CDR3 has 10 residues. The DNA of the CDR3 is TGTGCCAGCGCTGATCTAGAGCAGTACTTC. Encoded protein: CASADLEQYF.

This clone has just one count. This chain uses TRBV7-9 with TRBJ1-2; D call uncertain. Deletions cut 5 bases from V and 6 bases from J, with 7 bases between. Germline-derived CDR1 and CDR2 are SEHNR and FQNEAQ (reference sequence). CDR3 size: 11 residues. The CDR3 loop is CASSAENGYTF. In DNA form, the CDR3 reads TGTGCCAGCAGCGCCGAGAATGGCTACACCTTC. Using reference TRBV7-9 and TRBJ1-2 for the parts outside the CDR3, the full variable domain is DTGVSQNPRHKITKRGQNVTFRCDPISEHNRLYWYRQTLGQGPEFLTYFQNEAQLEKSRLLSDRFSAERPKGSFSTLEIQRTEQGDSAMYLCASSAENGYTFGSGTRLTVV.

The chain employs TRBV5-6 and TRBJ1-1; unclear D gene. V lost 2 bases and J 1 base, leaving 12 bases between the germline ends. In germline, CDR1 is SGHDT, CDR2 YYEEEE. The CDR3 is made up of 15 amino acids. CDR3 residues: CASSFLMEGNTEAFF. As DNA, the CDR3 is TGTGCCAGCAGCTTTCTCATGGAGGGGAACACTGAAGCTTTCTTT.

This clone was seen once. The rearrangement joins TRBV7-9 to TRBJ2-1; 9 positions agree with TRBD2. With V trimmed by 3 bases and J by 7 bases, 7 bases remained unmatched. Germline values: CDR1 SEHNR, CDR2 FQNEAQ (reference sequence). This CDR3 comprises 15 residues. CDR3 in amino acids: CASSFRGGAANEQFF. As DNA, the CDR3 is TGTGCCAGCAGCTTTCGCGGGGGGGCCGCAAATGAGCAGTTCTTC.

The rearrangement uses TRBV19 and TRBJ2-2; TRBD1 might be the D (5 bases). V was cut by 1 base and J by 1 base, with 10 bases left in between. This CDR3 contains 16 residues. Germline CDR1 reads LNHDA; CDR2 reads SQIVND (reference sequence). CDR3 coding DNA: TGTGCCAGTAGTATAGCCCCAGGGTGGAACACCGGGGAGCTGTTTTTT. Its translation is CASSIAPGWNTGELFF.

This chain joins TRBV5-6 and TRBJ2-7; 7 bases align to TRBD1. CDR3 length: 14 residues. Germline V CDR1 and CDR2: SGHDT, YYEEEE. Trimming took 4 bases from V and 3 from J; bases not matched to a gene: 7. The CDR3 bases are TGTGCCAGCAGCGGCGGACAGGACCGCTACGAGCAGTACTTC. Translation: CASSGGQDRYEQYF.

In DNA, the CDR3 is TGTGCCAGCAGCTTAGCACCAGTAACTGAAGCTTTCTTT. Protein sequence: CASSLAPVTEAFF. The chain has TRBV7-6 and TRBJ1-1, with D uncertain. CDR1 SGHVS and CDR2 FNYEAQ come from the germline V gene. This CDR3 contains 13 residues. Trimming removed 0 bases at V and 5 bases at J, with 7 bases between.

The chain uses TRBV15 and TRBJ1-1, with 7 bases that match TRBD1. The germline V gene encodes CDR1 LNHNV and CDR2 YYDKDF (reference sequence). The CDR3 is made up of 15 amino acids. V dropped 2 bases and J dropped 7; count of bases not matched to a gene: 10. The DNA for the CDR3 is TGTGCCACCAGCAGAACATGGGACAGCTATGTTGAAGCTTTCTTT. As protein: CATSRTWDSYVEAFF.